This T cell receptor beta chain was identified during a study of shared clonotypes between healthy human individuals. Study outcomes and limitations: Across four donors, naive CD4 shared 5% to 6.5%, naive CD8 more than 3%, memory CD4 roughly 2.4%, memory CD8 0.4%. Shared clonotypes across all four donors exceeded non-shared ones in generation probability. Naive subsets typically showed greater estimated richness than memory subsets.

Profiled with immunoSEQ multiplex PCR; TCRdb holds only in-frame clones, not every one. The data show millions of clones, roughly 94% seen once. The naive CD8 population came from CD45RO-negative cells selected for CCR7, without terminally differentiated effector memory CD45RA+ cells. Every contributor of samples was a Caucasian grown-up residing in Nashville, Tennessee. Concerning this clone: Its antigen is undetermined.

The CDR3 has 13 amino acids. With 4 bases removed from V and 5 bases from J, the gap between germline ends came to 11 bases. Per the germline V gene, CDR1 is ENHRY and CDR2 is SYGVKD. Sequencing was performed on naive CD8+ T cells sorted from blood. This TCR derives from a man aged 18 to 30 in good health. The chain uses TRBV10-3 and TRBJ2-5, with D maybe TRBD2 (6 bases). For the CDR3, the DNA is TGTGCCATCAGTGTTGTGGCGGGGGAGACCCAGTACTTC. It specifies CAISVVAGETQYF.